Here is one T cell receptor beta chain with its context. Its antigen is as yet unknown. This sample was included in a study of cytomegalovirus exposure and HLA in healthy donors. Study results and caveats: The investigators catalogued 164 TCR beta chains as cytomegalovirus-associated. HLA allele associations emerged for 16,951 TCR beta sequences in a later analysis, at 0.05 false discovery rate. An analysis was carried out at a later point. It showed that HLA-associated TCR beta chains were more clonally expanded than equally common non-associated chains.

CDR1 is SGHRS and CDR2 is YFSETQ in the germline V gene. The CDR3 loop spans 16 amino acids. J lost 2 bases, V lost 2 bases, and 7 bases had no gene match. Donors consisted of healthy bone marrow donors. Researchers ran the PCR with 60 Vbeta and 13 Jbeta primers. Clones were sequenced by immunoSEQ multiplex PCR, and TCRdb holds only the in-frame ones, with some missing. The sample has about 150,000 clones, around 70% seen once; the top ten hold around 2.3%. Source material: PBMCs. The rearrangement joins TRBV5-1 to TRBJ2-5, with 9 positions matching TRBD2. This receptor was taken from a man aged 30 to 39 in good health and CMV-seronegative. CDR3 in DNA: TGCGCCAGCAGCTTCAACAGCGGGGGGACTCAAGAGACCCAGTACTTC. Translated: CASSFNSGGTQETQYF.